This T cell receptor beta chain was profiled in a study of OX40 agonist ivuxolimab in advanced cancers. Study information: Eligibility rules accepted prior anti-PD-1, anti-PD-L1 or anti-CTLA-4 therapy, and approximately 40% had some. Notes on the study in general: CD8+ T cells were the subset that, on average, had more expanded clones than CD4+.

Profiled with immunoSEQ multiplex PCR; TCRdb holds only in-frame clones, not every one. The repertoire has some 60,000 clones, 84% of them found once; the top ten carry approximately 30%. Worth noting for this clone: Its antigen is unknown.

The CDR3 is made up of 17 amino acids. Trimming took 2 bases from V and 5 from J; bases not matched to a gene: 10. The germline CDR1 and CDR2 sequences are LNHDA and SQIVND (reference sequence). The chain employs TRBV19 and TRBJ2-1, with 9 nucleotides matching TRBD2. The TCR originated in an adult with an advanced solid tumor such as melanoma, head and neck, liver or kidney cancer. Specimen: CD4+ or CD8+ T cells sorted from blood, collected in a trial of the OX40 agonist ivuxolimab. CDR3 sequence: CASSINGAGGPDNEQFF. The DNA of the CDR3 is TGTGCCAGTAGTATAAATGGGGCGGGAGGGCCGGACAATGAGCAGTTCTTC.